Sequencing of this T cell receptor beta chain was carried out in a study of shared clonotypes between healthy human individuals. Here immunoSEQ multiplex PCR was the method, and the copy in TCRdb shows in-frame clones only, minus some. The table includes about 820,000 clones, nearly 95% detected once. Positive CCR7 selection of CD45RO-negative cells yielded the naive CD8 cells, and terminally differentiated effector memory CD45RA+ cells were excluded. The sample holds many counts of this clone. The TCR was taken from a man aged 25 to 40 in good health. The sequenced sample consisted of naive CD8+ T cells sorted from blood.

The CDR3 DNA reads as TGTGCCAGCAGTGACTCTAGCGGAGACTACAATGAGCAGTTCTTC. Translation: CASSDSSGDYNEQFF. The chain has TRBV6-4 and TRBJ2-1; weak D call: TRBD2 (6 bases). The germline gives CDR1 MRHNA, CDR2 SNTAGT. Trimming took off 0 bases at V and 3 bases at J, with 9 bases between the two ends. The CDR3 runs 15 residues.